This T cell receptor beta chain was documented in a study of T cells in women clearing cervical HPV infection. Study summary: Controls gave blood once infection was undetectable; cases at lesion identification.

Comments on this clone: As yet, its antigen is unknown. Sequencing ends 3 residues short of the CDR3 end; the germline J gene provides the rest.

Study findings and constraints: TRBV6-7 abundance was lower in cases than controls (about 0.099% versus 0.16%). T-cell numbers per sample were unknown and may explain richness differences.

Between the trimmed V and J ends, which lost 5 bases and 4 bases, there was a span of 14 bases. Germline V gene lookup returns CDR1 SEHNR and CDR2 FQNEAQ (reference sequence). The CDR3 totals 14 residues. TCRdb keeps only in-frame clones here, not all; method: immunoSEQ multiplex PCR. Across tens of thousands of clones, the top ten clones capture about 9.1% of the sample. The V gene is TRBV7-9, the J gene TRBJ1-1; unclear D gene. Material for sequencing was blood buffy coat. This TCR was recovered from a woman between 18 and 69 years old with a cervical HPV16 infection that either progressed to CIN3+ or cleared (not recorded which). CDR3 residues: CASSLQKSGTEAFF. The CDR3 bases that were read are TGTGCCAGCAGCCTACAGAAGAGTGGCACTGAA.